A selection of T cell receptor beta chains follows, all from one sample in a study of CD8 T cells in ankylosing spondylitis. TCRdb reprocessed the 5' RACE reads via MiXCR and lists one record per CDR3 protein. The data contain around 140,000 distinct CDR3 sequences, roughly 10% of them singletons. Material: blood, either unsorted or a sorted T cell fraction (not recorded which). These receptors all come from a female donor with ankylosing spondylitis or in good health (not recorded which). CDR3s include the opening cysteine and the closing phenylalanine or tryptophan. Fields, in order: J gene, D gene, clone size, V gene, CDR3 DNA, CDR3 protein. D genes are given only for firm matches. Not all rows give a size; the values are once, few, many and, for expanded clones, a class.

TRBJ1-1	.	few	TRBV6-1	TGTGCCACCCGTGTGTCATCGAACACTGAAGCTTTCTTT	CATRVSSNTEAFF
TRBJ2-1	.	many	TRBV9	TGTGCCAGCAGCGTAGGATCGCAGGGTCGGAACAATGAGCAGTTCTTC	CASSVGSQGRNNEQFF
TRBJ1-1	.	many	TRBV14	TGTGCCAGCAGCCAAGACCCAGCAAGTCATGAAGCTTTCTTT	CASSQDPASHEAFF
TRBJ1-4	TRBD1	many	TRBV12-3/TRBV12-4	TGTGCCAGCAGTTTAAACCCAGGGGGTAATGAAAAACTGTTTTTT	CASSLNPGGNEKLFF
TRBJ2-7	.	few	TRBV23-1	TGCGCCAGCAGTCATACTCACAGGGGACTTTACTACGAGCAGTACTTC	CASSHTHRGLYYEQYF
TRBJ2-5	.	.	TRBV4-1	TGCGCCAGCAGCCAAGAGGGCCACACACAAGAGACCCAGTACTTC	CASSQEGHTQETQYF
TRBJ2-1	.	many	TRBV28	TGTGCCAGCAGTTACCCTTTGGGGGGTAGCTCCTACAATGAGCAGTTCTTC	CASSYPLGGSSYNEQFF
TRBJ2-3	TRBD2	many	TRBV5-1	TGCGCCAGCAGGGTCCTAGCGGGTAGCACAGATACGCAGTATTTT	CASRVLAGSTDTQYF
TRBJ2-7	.	many	TRBV20-1	TGCAGTGCTACTCCGTCGGGACCTCCCTACGAGCAGTACTTC	CSATPSGPPYEQYF
TRBJ1-6	.	many	TRBV10-3	TGTGCCATCAGTGAGTCGTGGCAGAATAATTCACCCCTCCACTTT	CAISESWQNNSPLHF
TRBJ2-7	.	.	TRBV20-1	TGCAGTGCCAGAGACGCACAGAGCTACGAGCAGTACTTC	CSARDAQSYEQYF
TRBJ1-1	.	.	TRBV2	TGTGCCAGCAGATTAGACATTTACACTGAAGCTTTCTTT	CASRLDIYTEAFF
TRBJ2-7	TRBD2	.	TRBV12-3/TRBV12-4	TGTGCCAGCAGTTTCACGTCGGGGGGGGAGCAGTACTTC	CASSFTSGGEQYF
TRBJ1-5	TRBD1	.	TRBV2	TGTGCCAGCAGTGAAGAGGGGGCCGCTAATGGGCCCCAGCATTTT	CASSEEGAANGPQHF
TRBJ2-1	TRBD2	many	TRBV19	TGTGCCACCACATCGGTGGCTAGCGGGAGAAATGAGCAGTTCTTC	CATTSVASGRNEQFF
TRBJ2-7	.	many	TRBV12-3/TRBV12-4	TGTGCCAGCAGTCCCTCGGGGGAGCAGTACTTC	CASSPSGEQYF